These 21 T cell receptor beta chains were all obtained from the same sample, sequenced in a study of glioma-infiltrating T cells after dendritic cell vaccination. Clones were sequenced by immunoSEQ multiplex PCR, and TCRdb holds only the in-frame ones, with some missing. Of approximately 99,000 clones in the sample, around 80% were seen once. The time point denotes: after dendritic cell vaccination, including at tumor progression/relapse. The sequences come from blood, collected after dendritic cell vaccination. The receptors were gathered from a human donor with glioblastoma.

The rearrangement uses TRBV10-1 and TRBJ2-2; possibly TRBD2 for D (5 bases). Trimming removed 0 bases at V and 5 bases at J, with 7 bases between. The CDR3 has 14 amino acids. Germline V gives CDR1 WNHNN, CDR2 SYGVQD (reference sequence). CDR3 nucleotide sequence: TGCGCCAGCAGTGAGTCTCAGCGGACCGGGGAGCTGTTTTTT. Translating gives CASSESQRTGELFF.

The rearrangement joins TRBV9 to TRBJ2-7; TRBD2 agrees at 8 bases. CDR3 length: 16 residues. CDR1 SGDLS and CDR2 YYNGEE come from the germline V gene. The junction had 14 bases not matched to a gene; V was cut back by 2 bases and J by 7 bases. The CDR3 DNA is TGTGCCAGCAGCGTGGACACGGGAGGGCCGGTGGTTGAGCAGTACTTC. Protein sequence: CASSVDTGGPVVEQYF.

V gene TRBV19 combines with J gene TRBJ1-1; D remains unclear. Germline CDR1 and CDR2: LNHDA and SQIVND (reference sequence). The CDR3 consists of 14 residues. V was pared by 6 bases and J by 1 base, with 12 bases between. The CDR3 DNA reads as TGTGCCAGTAGAAATATCGACACGAACACTGAAGCTTTCTTT. The encoded protein is CASRNIDTNTEAFF.

This clone was seen more than once but under ten times. The chain carries TRBV5-4 and TRBJ1-1; no firm D call. The CDR3 sequence is 11 residues long. Looked up from germline, CDR1 is SGHNT and CDR2 is YYREEE (reference sequence). The V gene lost 2 bases and the J gene lost 6 bases, with 5 bases spanning the gap. The CDR3 DNA reads TGTGCCAGCAGCTTTGGGCCTGAAGCTTTCTTT. It is translated as CASSFGPEAFF.

The chain recombines TRBV28 with TRBJ1-5; the D gene is possibly TRBD1 (6 bases). Germline values: CDR1 MDHEN, CDR2 SYDVKM. The V end lost 8 bases, the J end lost 5 bases, and 16 bases lay between the germline ends. The CDR3 extends over 14 amino acids. The CDR3 is CASGGGQAHQPQHF. The CDR3 region has the DNA TGTGCCAGCGGGGGGGGGCAGGCCCATCAGCCCCAGCATTTT.

The CDR3 loop reads CASIDRENTEAFF. The CDR3 DNA sequence: TGTGCCAGCATAGACAGGGAGAACACTGAAGCTTTCTTT. The chain combines TRBV6-5 with TRBJ1-1, with 7 nucleotides matching TRBD1. This CDR3 has 13 amino acids. Germline trimming cut 7 bases from V and 1 base from J; bases unmatched to any gene: 3. Germline V gives CDR1 MNHEY, CDR2 SVGAGI.

The chain couples TRBV20-1 to TRBJ1-1; a weak D match, TRBD1 (5 bases). This CDR3 has 11 residues. The germline gives CDR1 DFQATT, CDR2 SNEGSKA (reference sequence). V was trimmed by 6 bases and J by 6 bases, leaving 11 bases between them. The CDR3 coding sequence is TGCAGTGCCCGGGGGGGGGCTGAAGCTTTCTTT. Residues: CSARGGAEAFF.

This clone was counted between two and nine times. J is TRBJ1-6 and V is TRBV5-4; the D is unclear. Germline lookup yields CDR1 SGHNT and CDR2 YYREEE (reference sequence). The ends were cut back, 0 bases at V and 6 bases at J, with 4 bases in the middle. The CDR3 loop spans 13 amino acids. The CDR3 bases are TGTGCCAGCAGCTTGGAGCTTAATTCACCCCTCCACTTT. This sequence encodes CASSLELNSPLHF.

This clone is a singleton in its sample. The V call is TRBV6-5, the J call TRBJ1-1, with 7 positions matching TRBD1. Germline lookup yields CDR1 MNHEY and CDR2 SVGAGI. The V segment lost 2 bases and the J segment 0 bases; nucleotides outside the gene matches: 3. CDR3 length: 15 amino acids. The CDR3 nucleotides are TGTGCCAGCAGTTACGACAGGGCCATGAACACTGAAGCTTTCTTT. It specifies CASSYDRAMNTEAFF.

Points on this clone: A junction end diverges from the germline sequence, so it may reflect a read error. The rearrangement uses TRBV7-7 and TRBJ1-1; 8 bases are a match to TRBD1. Germline V gives CDR1 SSHAT, CDR2 FNYEAQ (reference sequence). The CDR3 covers 13 residues. CDR3 residues: CASSGTGGTEAFF. CDR3 DNA: TGTGCTAGCAGCGGAACAGGGGGCACTGAAGCTTTCTTT.

The count of this clone is one. V and J are TRBV19 and TRBJ2-7; possible D gene TRBD1, 5 bases. The CDR3 is 14 amino acids. CDR1 and CDR2 from the germline V gene are LNHDA and SQIVND (reference sequence). The germline V and J ends were trimmed by 3 bases and 6 bases, with 15 bases remaining between them. As DNA, the CDR3 is TGTGCCAGTAGTATTAGGTCAGGGAAGTCCGAGCAGTACTTC. Encoded protein: CASSIRSGKSEQYF.

In DNA, the CDR3 is TGTGCCAGTAGTATCAGTCCCGCAGGGATCTACGAGCAGTACTTC. It translates to CASSISPAGIYEQYF. The chain links TRBV19 to TRBJ2-7; D perhaps matches TRBD1 (5 bases). The CDR3 loop spans 15 amino acids. The V end lost 3 bases, the J end lost 3 bases, and 15 bases lay between the germline ends. Germline V lookup: CDR1 LNHDA, CDR2 SQIVND (reference sequence).

V is TRBV30 and J is TRBJ2-1; the D gene is possibly TRBD2 (7 bases). Germline CDR1 is GTSNPN and CDR2 is SVGIG (reference sequence). Trimming pared 3 bases from V and 3 bases from J, leaving 15 bases between. This CDR3 is 15 amino acids long. CDR3 nucleotides: TGTGCCTGGAGCCCCCGCGGGGGCCACTACAATGAGCAGTTCTTC. Translation: CAWSPRGGHYNEQFF.

The V and J genes are TRBV19 and TRBJ1-1; no firm D call. Trimming cost V 9 bases and J 1 base, with 15 bases left between them. Germline values: CDR1 LNHDA, CDR2 SQIVND (reference sequence). CDR3 size: 14 residues. The CDR3 loop is CASSENWANTEAFF. CDR3 DNA: TGTGCCAGCTCGGAAAATTGGGCGAACACTGAAGCTTTCTTT.

The chain couples TRBV6-5 to TRBJ2-7; TRBD2 agrees at 7 bases. Germline lookup yields CDR1 MNHEY and CDR2 SVGAGI. The CDR3 length is 15 residues. Trimming at V came to 5 bases and at J to 4 bases, leaving 11 bases not matched to a gene. The CDR3, as DNA: TGTGCCAGCAGTAACACCGGGACTACGATTTACGAGCAGTACTTC. Encoded protein: CASSNTGTTIYEQYF.

The chain couples TRBV5-1 to TRBJ2-3; D is ambiguous. The germline V gene encodes CDR1 SGHRS and CDR2 YFSETQ. The CDR3 is 14 amino acids. The V end was cut by 4 bases, the J end by 0 bases, with 9 bases between. CDR3 coding DNA: TGCGCCAGCAGCCCGCATACTAGCACAGATACGCAGTATTTT. It yields the protein CASSPHTSTDTQYF.

The chain uses TRBV19 and TRBJ2-7; 8 bases map to TRBD2. The CDR3 runs to 16 residues. Trimming cost V 5 bases and J 4 bases; bases outside gene matches: 13. Germline lookup yields CDR1 LNHDA and CDR2 SQIVND (reference sequence). CDR3 region: CASSSPGTRRMYEQYF. DNA of the CDR3: TGTGCCAGTAGTTCTCCCGGGACTAGACGCATGTACGAGCAGTACTTC.

This chain uses TRBV19 with TRBJ1-6; a weak D match, TRBD1 (6 bases). The CDR3 covers 13 residues. With 6 bases removed from V and 6 bases from J, the gap between germline ends came to 9 bases. Looked up from germline, CDR1 is LNHDA and CDR2 is SQIVND (reference sequence). CDR3 protein: CASRDRLNSPLHF. The CDR3 bases are TGTGCCAGTAGGGACAGACTTAATTCACCCCTCCACTTT.

The chain combines TRBV18 with TRBJ2-7; the match to TRBD2 covers 11 bases. This CDR3 is 14 amino acids long. The V segment lost 8 bases and the J segment 1 base; nucleotides outside the gene matches: 4. CDR1 is KGHSH and CDR2 is LQKENI in the germline V gene. As DNA, the CDR3 is TGTGCCAGCGCTAGCGGGAGGAATTCCTACGAGCAGTACTTC. It specifies CASASGRNSYEQYF.

The V gene is TRBV6-5, the J gene TRBJ1-2; TRBD1 agrees at 8 bases. The CDR3 spans 13 residues. V shed 5 bases and J 7 bases; nucleotides not matched to a gene: 6. In germline, CDR1 is MNHEY, CDR2 SVGAGI. The CDR3 reads CASSQRTGSGYTF. The CDR3 nucleotides are TGTGCCAGCAGTCAAAGGACAGGGAGTGGCTACACCTTC.

The chain has TRBV19 and TRBJ2-7; 7 bases align to TRBD1. There are 14 residues in the CDR3. V shed 5 bases, J shed 3 bases, and the junction held 7 bases outside the gene matches. The V gene's germline CDR1 is LNHDA and CDR2 SQIVND (reference sequence). The CDR3 reads CASSPRQGNYEQYF. The CDR3 coding sequence is TGTGCCAGTAGTCCACGACAGGGTAACTACGAGCAGTACTTC.